Listed below are T cell receptor beta chains from one sample, sequenced in a study of spatial heterogeneity in lung cancer. TCRdb called the 5' RACE reads again in MiXCR, with one record for every CDR3 protein. The data contain around 8,000 distinct CDR3 sequences, more than 9% of them singletons. The material was lung tumor tissue, obtained at surgery. These receptors were taken from a male donor with early-stage non-small cell lung cancer. Each CDR3 is given with its conserved first and last residue. A D gene is named only where the DNA matches it firmly. The size entry is marked missing in some rows and otherwise reads once, few, many or a size class.

cdr3_aa,cdr3_nt,v_call,clone_size,j_call,d_call
CASKTSGRPGEQYF,TGTGCCAGCAAGACTAGCGGGAGACCCGGAGAGCAGTACTTC,TRBV2,many,TRBJ2-7,TRBD2
CASSQARQETQYF,TGCGCCAGCAGCCAAGCCCGACAAGAGACCCAGTACTTC,TRBV4-1,.,TRBJ2-5,.
CASGALGQGGQPQHF,TGTGCTAGTGGTGCCTTGGGGCAGGGAGGACAGCCCCAGCATTTT,TRBV12-5,many,TRBJ1-5,.
CSARAFENLLFF,TGCAGCGCGAGGGCCTTCGAAAACTTGCTGTTTTTT,TRBV29-1,many,TRBJ1-4,.
CASSSTGYGRALYNEQFF,TGTGCCAGCAGCTCCACCGGGTACGGGAGGGCCCTCTACAATGAGCAGTTCTTC,TRBV7-3,medium-sized,TRBJ2-1,TRBD2
CASSLQGGVNNEQFF,TGCGCCAGCAGTCTACAGGGAGGGGTAAACAATGAGCAGTTCTTC,TRBV5-1,many,TRBJ2-1,.
CASSQRDRGQETQYF,TGTGCCAGCAGCCAAAGGGACAGGGGCCAAGAGACCCAGTACTTC,TRBV3-1,many,TRBJ2-5,TRBD1
CASSLDRVGETQYF,TGCGCCAGCAGCTTGGACAGGGTCGGAGAGACCCAGTACTTC,TRBV5-1,medium-sized,TRBJ2-5,.
CASSRVTGELFF,TGTGCCAGCAGCCGTGTGACCGGGGAGCTGTTTTTT,TRBV12-3/TRBV12-4,many,TRBJ2-2,.
CASSLDRASTDTQYF,TGCGCCAGCAGCTTGGACAGGGCCAGCACAGATACGCAGTATTTT,TRBV5-1,medium-sized,TRBJ2-3,.
CSALQLRQDGYTF,TGCAGTGCTCTCCAGCTTCGACAGGATGGCTACACCTTC,TRBV20-1,medium-sized,TRBJ1-2,.
CASSPRTSGRSNEQFF,TGTGCCAGCAGTCCTCGGACTAGCGGGAGGTCCAATGAGCAGTTCTTC,TRBV27,many,TRBJ2-1,TRBD2
CASSQQGPSAGRGVSPLHF,TGTGCCAGCAGCCAACAGGGGCCGTCGGCCGGTCGAGGAGTCTCACCCCTCCACTTT,TRBV2,many,TRBJ1-6,TRBD1
CASGAGALAKNIQYF,TGTGCTAGTGGAGCGGGAGCTCTAGCCAAAAACATTCAGTACTTC,TRBV12-5,many,TRBJ2-4,TRBD2
CSALTSINEQFF,TGCAGTGCCCTCACTAGTATCAATGAGCAGTTCTTC,TRBV20-1,few,TRBJ2-1,.
CASSHTAIGNTEAFF,TGTGCCAGCAGCCACACCGCTATTGGGAACACTGAAGCTTTCTTT,TRBV21-1,.,TRBJ1-1,.
CASSSRGDYGYTF,TGTGCCAGCAGTTCTAGGGGAGACTATGGCTACACCTTC,TRBV9,many,TRBJ1-2,.
CASSLETFNEKLFF,TGTGCCAGCAGCTTGGAGACCTTCAATGAAAAACTGTTTTTT,TRBV7-2,medium-sized,TRBJ1-4,.
CASSPRAGGGYTF,TGTGCCAGCAGCCCGCGCGCCGGAGGCGGCTACACCTTC,TRBV3-1,many,TRBJ1-2,.
CASSPAAGGAPLEQFF,TGTGCCAGCAGCCCTGCAGCGGGGGGGGCACCCCTCGAGCAGTTCTTC,TRBV11-1,.,TRBJ2-1,TRBD2
CASSEDGTGIYEQYF,TGCGCCAGCAGTGAGGATGGGACAGGAATCTACGAGCAGTACTTC,TRBV10-2,many,TRBJ2-7,TRBD1
CASSLLAGGLYEQYF,TGTGCCAGCAGCTTATTGGCGGGAGGACTGTACGAGCAGTACTTC,TRBV13,many,TRBJ2-7,TRBD2
CASSRQVENEKLFF,TGTGCCAGCAGCCGACAGGTTGAAAATGAAAAACTGTTTTTT,TRBV7-9,.,TRBJ1-4,.
CASSNRDTQYF,TGTGCCAGCAGTAATCGGGATACGCAGTATTTT,TRBV6-5,many,TRBJ2-3,.
CASSLPSGRTDTQYF,TGTGCCAGCAGTTTACCTAGCGGGCGCACAGATACGCAGTATTTT,TRBV28,many,TRBJ2-3,TRBD2
CASSSPGAGELFF,TGTGCTAGCAGCTCCCCAGGGGCCGGGGAGCTGTTTTTT,TRBV7-7,few,TRBJ2-2,.
CASSSGTGKPGANVLTF,TGTGCCAGCAGTTCCGGGACAGGGAAGCCTGGGGCCAACGTCCTGACTTTC,TRBV28,many,TRBJ2-6,TRBD1
CASSPSPVGGRPQHF,TGTGCCAGCAGCCCTAGCCCCGTAGGGGGTCGGCCCCAGCATTTT,TRBV7-2,many,TRBJ1-5,.
CASRGQFEKLFF,TGCGCCAGCAGGGGACAGTTCGAAAAACTGTTTTTT,TRBV5-1,many,TRBJ1-4,TRBD1
CASSPTAGGRPTDTQYF,TGTGCCAGCAGCCCTACCGCGGGGGGGCGTCCCACAGATACGCAGTATTTT,TRBV11-2,many,TRBJ2-3,TRBD2
CASSRTGVNTEAFF,TGTGCCAGCAGCCGAACAGGGGTGAACACTGAAGCTTTCTTT,TRBV11-2,medium-sized,TRBJ1-1,TRBD1
CASSPITGDAAFF,TGTGCCAGCTCACCGATAACAGGAGATGCCGCTTTCTTT,TRBV18,many,TRBJ1-1,.
CASSYWGASSTDTQYF,TGTGCCAGCAGTTACTGGGGGGCGTCGAGCACAGATACGCAGTATTTT,TRBV6-5,.,TRBJ2-3,.
CASRVDTVNTGELFF,TGTGCCAGCAGAGTCGACACAGTGAACACCGGGGAGCTGTTTTTT,TRBV7-3,medium-sized,TRBJ2-2,.
CASSPGPWQETQYF,TGTGCCAGCAGTCCGGGGCCCTGGCAAGAGACCCAGTACTTC,TRBV27,many,TRBJ2-5,.
CATVGGYTKAFF,TGTGCCACCGTAGGAGGGTACACTAAAGCTTTCTTT,TRBV6-6,.,TRBJ1-1,.
CASSGDSHTDTQYF,TGTGCCAGCAGCGGGGACTCGCACACAGATACGCAGTATTTT,TRBV2,many,TRBJ2-3,.
CAISEAGSTDTQYF,TGTGCCATCAGTGAGGCGGGAAGCACAGATACGCAGTATTTT,TRBV10-3,.,TRBJ2-3,.
CASSPSSYNEQFF,TGTGCCAGCAGCCCCTCCTCCTACAATGAGCAGTTCTTC,TRBV7-3,many,TRBJ2-1,.
CASKGDAVLNSPLHF,TGTGCCAGCAAAGGGGATGCTGTGTTAAATTCACCCCTCCACTTT,TRBV2,many,TRBJ1-6,.
CASSSGTGADTQYF,TGTGCCAGCAGCTCCGGGACAGGGGCCGATACGCAGTATTTT,TRBV7-6,medium-sized,TRBJ2-3,TRBD1
CASSSLLNGQGNTDTQYF,TGTGCCAGCAGCTCATTGTTAAACGGACAGGGGAACACAGATACGCAGTATTTT,TRBV27,medium-sized,TRBJ2-3,TRBD1
CASNRGLSTDTQYF,TGTGCCAGCAACAGGGGGCTGAGCACAGATACGCAGTATTTT,TRBV6-1,many,TRBJ2-3,TRBD1
CSARRQGSYEQYF,TGCAGTGCTAGACGACAGGGATCTTACGAGCAGTACTTC,TRBV20-1,many,TRBJ2-7,TRBD1
CASSLWQDTQYF,TGTGCCAGCAGTTTATGGCAAGATACGCAGTATTTT,TRBV12-3/TRBV12-4,many,TRBJ2-3,.
CSARDFKGAINEQFF,TGCAGTGCTAGAGATTTTAAAGGGGCCATAAATGAGCAGTTCTTC,TRBV20-1,many,TRBJ2-1,.
CASSSGGPNTEAFF,TGTGCCAGCAGTTCTGGGGGGCCTAACACTGAAGCTTTCTTT,TRBV28,many,TRBJ1-1,.
CASSPPGGKSNQPQHF,TGTGCCAGCAGCCCCCCGGGAGGGAAAAGCAATCAGCCCCAGCATTTT,TRBV5-6,medium-sized,TRBJ1-5,.
CSAGTTDTQYF,TGCAGTGCTGGGACCACAGATACGCAGTATTTT,TRBV20-1,many,TRBJ2-3,.
CASSPPSSGFYEQYF,TGTGCCAGCTCACCACCCTCTAGCGGGTTCTACGAGCAGTACTTC,TRBV18,.,TRBJ2-7,TRBD2
CATRGTASSPLHF,TGTGCCACGCGTGGGACTGCTAGTTCACCCCTCCACTTT,TRBV28,many,TRBJ1-6,.
CASSPQRGLTDTQYF,TGTGCCAGCTCACCCCAACGGGGACTCACAGATACGCAGTATTTT,TRBV18,medium-sized,TRBJ2-3,.
CASSLVGGIARDEQFF,TGTGCCAGCAGCCTTGTTGGCGGGATAGCTAGGGATGAGCAGTTCTTC,TRBV12-3/TRBV12-4,many,TRBJ2-1,.
CASSETANYGYTF,TGCGCCAGCAGTGAGACGGCGAACTATGGCTACACCTTC,TRBV10-1,many,TRBJ1-2,.
CASSYPGQGAKDTQYF,TGTGCCAGCAGCTACCCGGGACAGGGGGCGAAAGATACGCAGTATTTT,TRBV7-2,many,TRBJ2-3,TRBD1
CASSLDGGVYEQYF,TGCGCCAGCAGCTTGGACGGGGGCGTGTACGAGCAGTACTTC,TRBV5-1,.,TRBJ2-7,.
CASSLAPTTNYGYTF,TGTGCCAGCAGCTTAGCCCCAACCACTAACTATGGCTACACCTTC,TRBV7-2,many,TRBJ1-2,.